This T cell receptor (beta chain) was identified in a study of CD8 T cell repertoires and HIV-1 epitope variants (dated by TCRdb to about 2020). For the study in its entirety: In separate culture wells, T cells were stimulated with each of twenty-five peptides that represented autologous and known Gag and Nef epitope variants. A CMV, EBV and flu peptide pool, the Ebola AY9 epitope as negative control, and a no-peptide well were included as control conditions. The epitopes tested were three Gag epitope families plus Nef HW9 and YT9. T cells were enriched using the EasySep Human T Cell Enrichment Kit and were co-cultured with equal numbers of autologous T cell-negative cells serving as antigen-presenting cells. For approximately 11 days the cultures were kept in IMDM with gentamicin, and on days 3 and 7 half of the media was changed with IL-2, IL-7 and IL-15 added. An aliquot of 1M T cells was set aside as an uncultured baseline condition, separate from the 80 or so T cell cultures. A total of 83 T cell cultures were run, with each culture condition done in triplicate except for one peptide, which was done in duplicate. The investigation overall reported the following: The assay identified only TCR beta chains and indicated proliferation to antigen, not T cell function or cytokine profile. The Nef KF9 family was recognized by five clonotypes and the HW9 family by one, and no responses to the TAALDMSHF plasma variant were observed. Of the nine antigen-specific TCR beta clonotypes identified, roughly six appeared cross-reactive for autologous or known escape epitope variants.

The EasySep Human CD8+ T Cell Enrichment Kit was used on day 10 to isolate CD8+ T cells from every culture. The CDR3, cysteine through phenylalanine, is 11 amino acids long. Only the CDR3 part of the read is kept: 33 bases, read in frame from the first base. CDR1 is given as SGHRS and CDR2 as YFSETQ, both from the germline V gene. Cut back by 1 base and 10 bases, the V and J ends lie 6 bases apart. About this clone itself: The antigen it recognizes is unknown. The record has no base qualities; no much larger clone is one base away.

Sequencing of TCR beta CDR3 regions was done on the immunoSEQ platform at survey depth. The QIAamp DNA micro kit was used to extract genomic DNA from every cultured and uncultured CD8+ T cell population. Under the source paper's analysis protocol: Samples with under 5,000 productive reads were excluded, and this exclusion removed about 7% of the 75 HIV peptide-stimulated cultures. A MANAFEST web app trimmed sequences to CDR3 and removed nonproductive sequences, CDR3s under 5 amino acids, and those not starting C or ending F/W. Antigen-specific clonotypes had to expand in at least 2 of 3 replicates versus no-peptide control at FDR 0.01, only within one epitope family. A frequency at least fivefold higher than in wells stimulated with peptides from other epitope families was additionally required for specific clonotypes. Not all clones reach the TCRdb copy of this immuneACCESS table, which keeps in-frame sequences only. Checked studies attribute under half of the gap to unresolved V genes and leave the rest unexplained. V, J and clone size reflect that table, while D and trimming were determined from the DNA. The sample has 4,500 to 7,000 clones on record, 60% to 75% of them singletons. The top ten clones comprise 41% of the sample.

This clonotype was obtained from a male donor with HIV. Sample: cultured CD8+ T cells derived from PBMCs. The sequence is built from TRBV5-1 and TRBJ2-1, with no D gene named confidently. The CDR3 region: CASSLSEEQFF. DNA sequence: TGCGCCAGCAGCTTGTCCGAGGAGCAGTTCTTC.